This record concerns one T cell receptor (beta chain) sequence. The entry originates in a study of blood T cell repertoires in COVID-19. About the research overall: Acute-phase and convalescent COVID-19 samples originated in the United States, Italy and Spain.

Germline assignment: CDR1 SGHTA and CDR2 FQGNSA. This CDR3 is 15 amino acids long. The V segment lost 6 bases and the J segment 4 bases; nucleotides outside the gene matches: 11. Per the original data handling: From reference gene primer amplification, estimates of nucleated cell counts were derived. Repertoires were generated with immunoSEQ multiplex PCR, while TCRdb's copy carries only in-frame clones and drops some. V and J calls and clone size are as listed in that table; D and trimming were resolved from the DNA. Of 250,000 to 300,000 clones in the sample, approximately 83% were seen once. Participants, roughly 18 to 90 years old, spanned around 26 US areas. The recovered donors of Cohort 3 showed two negative PCRs, clearance, or symptom resolution.

This receptor was obtained from a woman between 45 and 60 years old who had recovered from COVID-19. This rearrangement joins TRBV7-2 to TRBJ2-7; 8 positions match TRBD1. Sequencing was performed on PBMCs or T cells enriched from blood (not recorded which). CDR3 in DNA: TGTGCCAGCAGTTACGACCGGGACAGGTCATACGAGCAGTACTTC. Translating it yields CASSYDRDRSYEQYF.